The rows below give T cell receptor beta chains drawn from one sample of a study of molecular identifiers for immune sequencing clone quantification. TCRdb passed the PCR reads through MiXCR, listing each CDR3 protein once. This table holds nearly 55,000 distinct CDR3 sequences, just over 35% found once. Material for sequencing was naive CD8+ T cells from blood, with Jurkat cell RNA spiked in. The receptors were gathered from a human donor in good health. Some libraries in this study had Jurkat cell RNA spiked in. Each CDR3 is given with its conserved first and last residue. A D gene is named only where the DNA matches it firmly. The size field is filled for only some rows; it gives once, few, many or a size class.

cdr3_length | j_call | v_call | d_call | clone_size | cdr3_aa | cdr3_nt
17 | TRBJ2-1 | TRBV11-1 | TRBD2 | . | CASSLAGRLAAYNEQFF | TGTGCCAGCAGCTTAGCGGGGCGACTAGCGGCCTACAATGAGCAGTTCTTC
12 | TRBJ2-3 | TRBV5-4 | . | many | CASRGSSDTQYF | TGTGCCAGCAGGGGGTCATCCGATACGCAGTATTTT
15 | TRBJ2-3 | TRBV9 | TRBD2 | . | CASIVLGTSGDTQYF | TGTGCCAGCATCGTATTAGGGACTAGCGGAGATACGCAGTATTTT
13 | TRBJ2-1 | TRBV5-1 | . | few | CASRADSSNEQFF | TGCGCCAGCAGAGCGGACAGCTCCAATGAGCAGTTCTTC
16 | TRBJ2-2 | TRBV28 | . | . | CASSLIGVGPTGELFF | TGTGCCAGCAGTTTAATCGGGGTGGGGCCCACCGGGGAGCTGTTTTTT
18 | TRBJ2-7 | TRBV14 | TRBD1 | . | CASSQAQRGQGPSYEQYF | TGTGCCAGCAGCCAGGCCCAAAGGGGACAGGGGCCCTCCTACGAGCAGTACTTC
16 | TRBJ2-2 | TRBV6-6 | . | . | CASSYQGQFFSGELFF | TGTGCCAGCAGTTATCAAGGACAGTTCTTCTCCGGGGAGCTGTTTTTT
13 | TRBJ2-7 | TRBV28 | . | . | CASSPTQTYEQYF | TGTGCCAGCAGCCCTACCCAGACCTACGAGCAGTACTTC
13 | TRBJ2-7 | TRBV4-1 | . | . | CASSQDSGVEQYF | TGCGCCAGCAGCCAAGATTCCGGGGTCGAGCAGTACTTC
17 | TRBJ2-7 | TRBV28 | TRBD2 | many | CASSPRPLAGLSYEQYF | TGTGCCAGCAGCCCTCGGCCCCTAGCGGGGCTATCCTACGAGCAGTACTTC